This TCR beta chain came from a study of cytomegalovirus exposure and HLA in healthy donors. General study points: While the bulk of TCR sequences proved rare, some public TCRs turned up in many donors.

A remark on this clone: Antigen: not known.

With 60 Vbeta and 13 Jbeta primers, the PCR was carried out. Profiling relied on immunoSEQ multiplex PCR, and the TCRdb table lists in-frame clones only, not all of them. This table holds roughly 180,000 clones, approximately 80% found once. The receptor comes from a woman under 40 in good health and CMV-seropositive. Material: PBMCs.

CDR3: CASSTLGQGQWRWYF. The CDR3 nucleotides read TGTGCCAGCAGCACCTTAGGGCAGGGCCAGTGGCGGTGGTACTTC. The chain uses TRBV6-1 and TRBJ2-7, with D possibly being TRBD1 (5 bases). Trimming took off 6 bases at V and 12 bases at J, with 27 bases between the two ends. From germline, CDR1 is MNHNS and CDR2 SASEGT. The CDR3 is 15 residues long.